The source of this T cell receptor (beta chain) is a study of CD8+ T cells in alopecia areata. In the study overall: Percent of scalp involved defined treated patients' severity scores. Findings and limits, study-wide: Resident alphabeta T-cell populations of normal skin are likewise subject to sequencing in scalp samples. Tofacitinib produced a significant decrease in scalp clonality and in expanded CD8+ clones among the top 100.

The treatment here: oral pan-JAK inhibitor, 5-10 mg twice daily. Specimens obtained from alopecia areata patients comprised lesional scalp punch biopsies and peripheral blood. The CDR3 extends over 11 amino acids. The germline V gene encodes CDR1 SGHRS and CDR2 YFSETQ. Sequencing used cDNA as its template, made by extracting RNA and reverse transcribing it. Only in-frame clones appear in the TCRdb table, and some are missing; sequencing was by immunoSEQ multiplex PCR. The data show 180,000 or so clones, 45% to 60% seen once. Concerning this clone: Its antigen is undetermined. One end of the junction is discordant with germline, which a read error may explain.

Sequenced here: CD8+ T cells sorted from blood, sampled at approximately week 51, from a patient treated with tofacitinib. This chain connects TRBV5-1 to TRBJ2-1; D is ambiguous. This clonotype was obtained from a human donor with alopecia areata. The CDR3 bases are TGCGCCAGCAGCTTGGTCAATGGGCAGTTCTTC. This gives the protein CASSLVNGQFF.